A selection of T cell receptor beta chains follows, all from one sample in a study of identical twins. In TCRdb, the 5' RACE reads were re-called with MiXCR into one record per CDR3 protein. The data show under 800,000 distinct CDR3 sequences, 20% to 25% seen once. These data also featured in a second study, about T cells expressing NK-cell markers.

Sequenced: PBMCs. All receptors come from a woman between 18 and 30 years old in good health. Each CDR3 is given with its conserved first and last residue. D genes are given only for firm matches. Clone size is given for some rows only: seen once, a few or many times, or a class if the clone is expanded.

clone_size: -; j_call: TRBJ1-6; d_call: -; v_call: TRBV12-3/TRBV12-4; cdr3_nt: TGTGCCAGCAGTTTAGCATCGAGTTCTTGGACAGCGAATTCACCCCTCCACTTT; cdr3_aa: CASSLASSSWTANSPLHF
clone_size: few; j_call: TRBJ2-7; d_call: -; v_call: TRBV7-9; cdr3_nt: TGTGCCAGCAGCTTAGCGAGACGAACGGTGACCGAGCAGTACTTC; cdr3_aa: CASSLARRTVTEQYF
clone_size: -; j_call: TRBJ2-2; d_call: TRBD1; v_call: TRBV29-1; cdr3_nt: TGCAGCGTTGAAGTTACGGACAGGCTCGGGGAGCTGTTTTTT; cdr3_aa: CSVEVTDRLGELFF
clone_size: few; j_call: TRBJ1-2; d_call: TRBD1; v_call: TRBV12-3/TRBV12-4; cdr3_nt: TGTGCCAGCAGCAACCGACAGGGGGAAGGAGGAGGCTACACCTTC; cdr3_aa: CASSNRQGEGGGYTF
clone_size: -; j_call: TRBJ2-7; d_call: -; v_call: TRBV4-1; cdr3_nt: TGCGCCAGCAGCCCAGTGTCGGGGGAGCAGTACTTC; cdr3_aa: CASSPVSGEQYF
clone_size: few; j_call: TRBJ2-7; d_call: -; v_call: TRBV7-2; cdr3_nt: TGTGCCAGCAGCTTAACTATAGAGCAGTACTTC; cdr3_aa: CASSLTIEQYF
clone_size: -; j_call: TRBJ2-7; d_call: TRBD2; v_call: TRBV28; cdr3_nt: TGTGCCAGCAGACTGGGACTAGCGGGAATGGACGAGCAGTACTTC; cdr3_aa: CASRLGLAGMDEQYF
clone_size: -; j_call: TRBJ1-2; d_call: -; v_call: TRBV7-9; cdr3_nt: TGTGCCAGCAGCTCGGGGACGGACCCGGCCTACTATGGCTACACCTTC; cdr3_aa: CASSSGTDPAYYGYTF
clone_size: -; j_call: TRBJ2-1; d_call: TRBD2; v_call: TRBV20-1; cdr3_nt: TGCAGTGCTAGCCGTGCGGGAGCGGGCAATGAGCAGTTCTTC; cdr3_aa: CSASRAGAGNEQFF
clone_size: few; j_call: TRBJ2-1; d_call: TRBD2; v_call: TRBV7-6; cdr3_nt: TGTGCCAGCAGCCCGACTAGCGGGAGAAATAATGAGCAGTTCTTC; cdr3_aa: CASSPTSGRNNEQFF
clone_size: -; j_call: TRBJ2-7; d_call: -; v_call: TRBV7-9; cdr3_nt: TGTGCCAGCAGCTCAATCGGGGCTCTCTACGAGCAGTACTTC; cdr3_aa: CASSSIGALYEQYF
clone_size: few; j_call: TRBJ2-3; d_call: -; v_call: TRBV5-1; cdr3_nt: TGCGCCAGCAGCTTGTTCAGCCAACCAAGCACAGATACGCAGTATTTT; cdr3_aa: CASSLFSQPSTDTQYF
clone_size: few; j_call: TRBJ2-2; d_call: -; v_call: TRBV2; cdr3_nt: TGTGCCAGCAGTGAATCTCCATGGACCGGGGAGCTGTTTTTT; cdr3_aa: CASSESPWTGELFF
clone_size: few; j_call: TRBJ2-5; d_call: -; v_call: TRBV6-2/TRBV6-3; cdr3_nt: TGTGCCAGCAGTTATGTAGACCAAGAGACCCAGTACTTC; cdr3_aa: CASSYVDQETQYF
clone_size: few; j_call: TRBJ2-4; d_call: TRBD1; v_call: TRBV29-1; cdr3_nt: TGCAGCGTTGCCCAGGGGGCTTTTGGAAACATTCAGTACTTC; cdr3_aa: CSVAQGAFGNIQYF
clone_size: -; j_call: TRBJ2-1; d_call: TRBD1; v_call: TRBV27; cdr3_nt: TGTGCCAGCAGTCTCGGGACAGACACCTACAATGAGCAGTTCTTC; cdr3_aa: CASSLGTDTYNEQFF
clone_size: few; j_call: TRBJ1-5; d_call: TRBD1; v_call: TRBV5-6; cdr3_nt: TGTGCCAGCAGCAGGAGGGCCGGCAGGGGGCCCCAGCCCCAGCATTTT; cdr3_aa: CASSRRAGRGPQPQHF
clone_size: -; j_call: TRBJ1-4; d_call: -; v_call: TRBV18; cdr3_nt: TGTGCCAGCTCACCGTATGATGGGGAAAAACTGTTTTTT; cdr3_aa: CASSPYDGEKLFF
clone_size: -; j_call: TRBJ2-5; d_call: -; v_call: TRBV27; cdr3_nt: TGTGCCAGCAGACCAACAAAGGGGGGGGAGACCCAGTACTTC; cdr3_aa: CASRPTKGGETQYF
clone_size: few; j_call: TRBJ1-2; d_call: -; v_call: TRBV4-3; cdr3_nt: TGCGCCAGCAGCCAAGAGAGGGATGTACAGTACTATGGCTACACCTTC; cdr3_aa: CASSQERDVQYYGYTF
clone_size: few; j_call: TRBJ2-3; d_call: TRBD2; v_call: TRBV20-1; cdr3_nt: TGCAGTGTGAGCCGTTCCAGCGGGAGGGGAACAGATACGCAGTATTTT; cdr3_aa: CSVSRSSGRGTDTQYF
clone_size: -; j_call: TRBJ2-5; d_call: -; v_call: TRBV5-1; cdr3_nt: TGCGCCAGCAGCCGTTATACCGGGACCCAAGAGACCCAGTACTTC; cdr3_aa: CASSRYTGTQETQYF
clone_size: -; j_call: TRBJ1-1; d_call: TRBD1; v_call: TRBV24-1; cdr3_nt: TGTGCCACCAGCACCACAGGGGTCACTGAAGCTTTCTTT; cdr3_aa: CATSTTGVTEAFF
clone_size: -; j_call: TRBJ2-7; d_call: -; v_call: TRBV20-1; cdr3_nt: TGCAGTGCTACTCGGTTCACCTACGAGCAGTACTTC; cdr3_aa: CSATRFTYEQYF
clone_size: -; j_call: TRBJ2-7; d_call: -; v_call: TRBV7-8; cdr3_nt: TGTGCCAGCAGCTTAGCCGTCGCGGTGGTCTACGAGCAGTACTTC; cdr3_aa: CASSLAVAVVYEQYF
clone_size: many; j_call: TRBJ1-1; d_call: -; v_call: TRBV12-3/TRBV12-4; cdr3_nt: TGTGCCAGCAGTTTGGGGGGCCCCACTGAAGCTTTCTTT; cdr3_aa: CASSLGGPTEAFF
clone_size: few; j_call: TRBJ1-2; d_call: -; v_call: TRBV6-5; cdr3_nt: TGTGCCAGCAGTTACTCGATGACCGGGTCCTACTCCTATGGCTACACCTTC; cdr3_aa: CASSYSMTGSYSYGYTF
clone_size: few; j_call: TRBJ2-3; d_call: TRBD1; v_call: TRBV10-2; cdr3_nt: TGCGCCAGCAGCAGACAGGGTCTGGGGGATACGCAGTATTTT; cdr3_aa: CASSRQGLGDTQYF
clone_size: -; j_call: TRBJ1-1; d_call: TRBD1; v_call: TRBV5-1; cdr3_nt: TGCGCCAGCAGCCTAAACAGGGGGGAGACTGAAGCTTTCTTT; cdr3_aa: CASSLNRGETEAFF
clone_size: -; j_call: TRBJ2-4; d_call: -; v_call: TRBV6-5; cdr3_nt: TGTGCCAGCAGTTACTGGGCGACGGCCCCAAACATTCAGTACTTC; cdr3_aa: CASSYWATAPNIQYF
clone_size: -; j_call: TRBJ2-3; d_call: TRBD2; v_call: TRBV12-3/TRBV12-4; cdr3_nt: TGTGCCACCACGGGCGGGGGTTTTACAGATACGCAGTATTTT; cdr3_aa: CATTGGGFTDTQYF
clone_size: few; j_call: TRBJ2-1; d_call: -; v_call: TRBV20-1; cdr3_nt: TGCAGTGTTAGTCCGGTGGGGGCTAACAATGAGCAGTTCTTC; cdr3_aa: CSVSPVGANNEQFF
clone_size: many; j_call: TRBJ1-5; d_call: -; v_call: TRBV10-2; cdr3_nt: TGCGCCAGCACCTCGCGGAATCAGCCCCAGCATTTT; cdr3_aa: CASTSRNQPQHF
clone_size: few; j_call: TRBJ2-7; d_call: -; v_call: TRBV12-3/TRBV12-4; cdr3_nt: TGTGCCAGCAGTCCCTGGGCTAGCCCCCATTCGTACTACGAGCAGTACTTC; cdr3_aa: CASSPWASPHSYYEQYF
clone_size: few; j_call: TRBJ2-5; d_call: -; v_call: TRBV20-1; cdr3_nt: TGCAGTGCTAGAGATCCGCAGGGGCTCGAGACCCAGTACTTC; cdr3_aa: CSARDPQGLETQYF
clone_size: many; j_call: TRBJ1-1; d_call: -; v_call: TRBV20-1; cdr3_nt: TGCAGTGCTAGTTCGGGCAAAGACACTGAAGCTTTCTTT; cdr3_aa: CSASSGKDTEAFF
clone_size: few; j_call: TRBJ2-1; d_call: TRBD2; v_call: TRBV11-2; cdr3_nt: TGTGCCAGCAGCTTAGGGGGCAGGAGCGGGGGCCCTAGCTCCTACAATGAGCAGTTCTTC; cdr3_aa: CASSLGGRSGGPSSYNEQFF
clone_size: -; j_call: TRBJ1-2; d_call: TRBD1; v_call: TRBV12-3/TRBV12-4; cdr3_nt: TGTGCCAGCAGTCGGGACAGTAATGGCTACACCTTC; cdr3_aa: CASSRDSNGYTF
clone_size: many; j_call: TRBJ2-1; d_call: TRBD2; v_call: TRBV5-1; cdr3_nt: TGCGCCAGCAGCTTCTCTAGCGGGTACAATGAGCAGTTCTTC; cdr3_aa: CASSFSSGYNEQFF
clone_size: few; j_call: TRBJ1-4; d_call: -; v_call: TRBV20-1; cdr3_nt: TGCAGTGCTAGAAATCAGGGAATTAACGAAAAACTGTTTTTT; cdr3_aa: CSARNQGINEKLFF
clone_size: few; j_call: TRBJ2-3; d_call: -; v_call: TRBV2; cdr3_nt: TGTGCCAGCAGTGAGGGGAGGGGGTACACAGATACGCAGTATTTT; cdr3_aa: CASSEGRGYTDTQYF
clone_size: -; j_call: TRBJ2-5; d_call: -; v_call: TRBV20-1; cdr3_nt: TGCAGTGTTCAGGGAGGGGGTGGCGAGACCCAGTACTTC; cdr3_aa: CSVQGGGGETQYF
clone_size: -; j_call: TRBJ2-6; d_call: -; v_call: TRBV7-9; cdr3_nt: TGTGCCAGCAGGGGGGATTCCTCTGGGGCCAACGTCCTGACTTTC; cdr3_aa: CASRGDSSGANVLTF
clone_size: many; j_call: TRBJ2-7; d_call: TRBD2; v_call: TRBV7-2; cdr3_nt: TGTGCCAGCAGCTTTGGACTAGGGCCCCTCGAGCAGTACTTC; cdr3_aa: CASSFGLGPLEQYF
clone_size: -; j_call: TRBJ1-5; d_call: -; v_call: TRBV6-1; cdr3_nt: TGTGCCAGCAGTGAACTGCCGAGCCTCAATCAGCCCCAGCATTTT; cdr3_aa: CASSELPSLNQPQHF
clone_size: -; j_call: TRBJ2-1; d_call: TRBD1; v_call: TRBV10-1; cdr3_nt: TGCGCCAGCAGTCCCGGGACAGGGGTTCGGTACAATGAGCAGTTCTTC; cdr3_aa: CASSPGTGVRYNEQFF
clone_size: few; j_call: TRBJ2-2; d_call: -; v_call: TRBV4-3; cdr3_nt: TGCGCCAGCAGCCAAGATATTGGTCAATTCGTGACCGGGGAGCTGTTTTTT; cdr3_aa: CASSQDIGQFVTGELFF
clone_size: -; j_call: TRBJ2-2; d_call: -; v_call: TRBV20-1; cdr3_nt: TGCAGTGCTAGAGAGGGGAACACCGGGGAGCTGTTTTTT; cdr3_aa: CSAREGNTGELFF
clone_size: few; j_call: TRBJ2-3; d_call: -; v_call: TRBV9; cdr3_nt: TGTGCCAGCAGCGCTTGGGACCGCACAGATACGCAGTATTTT; cdr3_aa: CASSAWDRTDTQYF
clone_size: -; j_call: TRBJ1-3; d_call: -; v_call: TRBV4-3; cdr3_nt: TGCGCCAGCAGCCCATTGCCGGGACAAAACACCATATATTTT; cdr3_aa: CASSPLPGQNTIYF
clone_size: few; j_call: TRBJ2-7; d_call: -; v_call: TRBV7-2; cdr3_nt: TGTGCCAGCAGCTTGGACCTCGAGCAGTACTTC; cdr3_aa: CASSLDLEQYF
clone_size: -; j_call: TRBJ1-5; d_call: TRBD1; v_call: TRBV2; cdr3_nt: TGTGCCAGTACAGGGGCGGGCCAGCCCCAGCATTTT; cdr3_aa: CASTGAGQPQHF
clone_size: -; j_call: TRBJ2-3; d_call: -; v_call: TRBV11-2; cdr3_nt: TGTGCCAGCAGCCAATCTGCCACAGATACGCAGTATTTT; cdr3_aa: CASSQSATDTQYF
clone_size: many; j_call: TRBJ2-7; d_call: -; v_call: TRBV3-1; cdr3_nt: TGTGCCAGCAGCCCCCGACTTTCCTACGAGCAGTACTTC; cdr3_aa: CASSPRLSYEQYF
clone_size: -; j_call: TRBJ2-7; d_call: -; v_call: TRBV5-1; cdr3_nt: TGCGCCAGCACAATCAGGTTCCCGGGGGACGAGCAGTACTTC; cdr3_aa: CASTIRFPGDEQYF